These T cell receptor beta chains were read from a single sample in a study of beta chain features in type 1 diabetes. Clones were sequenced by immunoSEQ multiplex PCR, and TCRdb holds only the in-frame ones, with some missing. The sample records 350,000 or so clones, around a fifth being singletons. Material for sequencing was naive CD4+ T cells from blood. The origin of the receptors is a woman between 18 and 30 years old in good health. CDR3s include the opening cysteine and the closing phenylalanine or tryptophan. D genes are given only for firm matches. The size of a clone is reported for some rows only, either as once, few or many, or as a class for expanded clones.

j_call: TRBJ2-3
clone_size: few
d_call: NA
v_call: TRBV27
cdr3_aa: CASKEGNTDTQYF
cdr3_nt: TGTGCCAGCAAGGAGGGCAACACAGATACGCAGTATTTT

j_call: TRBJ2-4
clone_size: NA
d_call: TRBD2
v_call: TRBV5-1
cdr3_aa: CASRSGLENIQYF
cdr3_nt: TGCGCCAGCAGGAGCGGACTAGAGAACATTCAGTACTTC

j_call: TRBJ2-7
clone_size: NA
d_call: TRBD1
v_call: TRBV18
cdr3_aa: CASSPASRGHYEQYF
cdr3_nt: TGTGCCAGCTCACCCGCTTCCAGGGGGCACTACGAGCAGTACTTC

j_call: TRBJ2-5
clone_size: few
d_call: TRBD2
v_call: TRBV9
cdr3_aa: CASSPLAGGETQYF
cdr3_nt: TGTGCCAGCAGCCCCTTAGCGGGAGGGGAGACCCAGTACTTC

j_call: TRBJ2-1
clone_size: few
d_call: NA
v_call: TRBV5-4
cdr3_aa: CASSRSVEQFF
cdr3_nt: TGTGCCAGCAGTCGATCGGTTGAGCAGTTCTTC

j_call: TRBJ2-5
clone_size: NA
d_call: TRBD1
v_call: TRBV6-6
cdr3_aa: CASSFRQGSSSAQYF
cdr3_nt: TGTGCCAGCAGTTTCCGACAGGGTAGCTCCTCTGCCCAGTACTTC

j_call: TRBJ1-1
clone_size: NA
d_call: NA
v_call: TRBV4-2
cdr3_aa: CASSQVDRNTEAFF
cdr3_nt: TGTGCCAGCAGCCAAGTTGACAGGAACACTGAAGCTTTCTTT

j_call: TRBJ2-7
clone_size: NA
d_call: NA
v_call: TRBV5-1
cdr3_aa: CASSLDAGGPYEQYF
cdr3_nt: TGCGCCAGCAGCTTGGATGCAGGGGGGCCCTACGAGCAGTACTTC

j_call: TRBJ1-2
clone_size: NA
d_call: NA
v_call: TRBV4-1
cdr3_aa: CASSQRDPYGYTF
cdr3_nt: TGCGCCAGCAGCCAGCGGGACCCTTATGGCTACACCTTC

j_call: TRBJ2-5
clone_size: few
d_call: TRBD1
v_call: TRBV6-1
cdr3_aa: CASSLGGTGAGTQYF
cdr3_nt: TGTGCCAGCAGTCTTGGAGGGACAGGGGCTGGGACCCAGTACTTC

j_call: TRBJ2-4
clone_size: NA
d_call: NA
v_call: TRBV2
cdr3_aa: CASNRAGNIQYF
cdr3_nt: TGTGCCAGCAACAGGGCTGGAAACATTCAGTACTTC

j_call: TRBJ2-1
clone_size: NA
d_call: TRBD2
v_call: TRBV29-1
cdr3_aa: CSVEGGGPYNEQFF
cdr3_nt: TGCAGCGTTGAAGGCGGGGGACCCTACAATGAGCAGTTCTTC

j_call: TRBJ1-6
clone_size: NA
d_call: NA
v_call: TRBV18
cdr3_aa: CASSAERQQNSPLHF
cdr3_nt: TGTGCCAGCTCAGCGGAAAGACAGCAAAATTCACCCCTCCACTTT

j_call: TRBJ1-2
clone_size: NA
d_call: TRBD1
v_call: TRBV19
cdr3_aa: CASTKGQNNYGYTF
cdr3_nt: TGTGCCAGTACCAAGGGACAGAACAACTATGGCTACACCTTC

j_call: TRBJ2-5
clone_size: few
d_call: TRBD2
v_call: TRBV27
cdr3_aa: CASSFGRADETQYF
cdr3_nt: TGTGCCAGCAGTTTCGGGAGGGCCGACGAGACCCAGTACTTC

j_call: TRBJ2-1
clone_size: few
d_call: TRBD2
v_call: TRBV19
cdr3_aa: CASSPWTSGRGSEQFF
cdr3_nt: TGTGCCAGTAGTCCATGGACTAGCGGGAGGGGGAGTGAGCAGTTCTTC

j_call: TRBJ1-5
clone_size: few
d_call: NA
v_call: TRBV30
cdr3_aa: CAWSTAIYSNQPQHF
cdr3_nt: TGTGCCTGGAGCACAGCAATCTATAGCAATCAGCCCCAGCATTTT

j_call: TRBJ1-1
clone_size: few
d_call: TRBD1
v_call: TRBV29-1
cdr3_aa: CSGGQGRTEAFF
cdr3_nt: TGCAGCGGAGGACAGGGGAGGACTGAAGCTTTCTTT

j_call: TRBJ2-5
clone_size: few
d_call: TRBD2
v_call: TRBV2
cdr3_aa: CASSGSSGGVETQYF
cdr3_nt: TGTGCCAGCAGTGGAAGTAGCGGGGGGGTTGAGACCCAGTACTTC

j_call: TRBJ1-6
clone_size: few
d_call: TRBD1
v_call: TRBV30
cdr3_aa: CAWSEGQGENSPLHF
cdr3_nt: TGTGCCTGGAGTGAGGGACAGGGGGAAAATTCACCCCTCCACTTT

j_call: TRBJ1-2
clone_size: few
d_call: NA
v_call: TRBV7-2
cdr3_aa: CASSRAGYGYTF
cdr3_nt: TGTGCCAGCAGCAGAGCGGGCTATGGCTACACCTTC

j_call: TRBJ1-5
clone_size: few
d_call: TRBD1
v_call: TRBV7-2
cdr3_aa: CASSLTGTSVHSNQPQHF
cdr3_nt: TGTGCCAGCAGCCTGACAGGGACGTCCGTCCATAGCAATCAGCCCCAGCATTTT

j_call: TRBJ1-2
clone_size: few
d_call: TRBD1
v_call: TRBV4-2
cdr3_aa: CASSQEDREPHHGYTF
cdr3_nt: TGTGCCAGCAGCCAGGAGGACAGGGAGCCCCACCATGGCTACACCTTC

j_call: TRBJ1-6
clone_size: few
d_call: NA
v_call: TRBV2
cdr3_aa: CASQKTDNSPLHF
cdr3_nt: TGTGCCAGCCAAAAGACAGATAATTCACCCCTCCACTTT

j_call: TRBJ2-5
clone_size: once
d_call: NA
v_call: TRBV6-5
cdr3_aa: CASRSAGASWETQYF
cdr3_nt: TGTGCCAGCAGATCCGCGGGGGCTTCGTGGGAGACCCAGTACTTC

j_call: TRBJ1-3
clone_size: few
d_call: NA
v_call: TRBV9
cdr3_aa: CASSVGYDSGNTIYF
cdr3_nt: TGTGCCAGCAGCGTAGGCTACGACTCTGGAAACACCATATATTTT

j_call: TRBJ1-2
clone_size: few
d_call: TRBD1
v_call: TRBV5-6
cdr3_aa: CASSSGTGQTNYGYTF
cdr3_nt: TGTGCCAGCAGCTCAGGGACAGGGCAAACTAACTATGGCTACACCTTC

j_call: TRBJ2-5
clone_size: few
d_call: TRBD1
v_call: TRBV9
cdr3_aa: CASSIQGAGGETQYF
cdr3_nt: TGTGCCAGCAGCATTCAGGGGGCCGGCGGTGAGACCCAGTACTTC